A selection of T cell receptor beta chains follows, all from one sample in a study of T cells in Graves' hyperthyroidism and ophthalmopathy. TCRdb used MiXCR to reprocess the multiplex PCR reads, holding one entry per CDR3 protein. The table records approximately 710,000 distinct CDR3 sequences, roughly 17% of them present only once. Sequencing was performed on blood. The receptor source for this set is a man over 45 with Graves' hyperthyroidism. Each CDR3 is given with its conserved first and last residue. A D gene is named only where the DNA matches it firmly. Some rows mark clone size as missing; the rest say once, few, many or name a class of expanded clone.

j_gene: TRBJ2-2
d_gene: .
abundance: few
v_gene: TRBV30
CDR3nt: TGTGCCTGGAGTGCTTTCAGCGGACTAAACACCGGGGAGCTGTTTTTT
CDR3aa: CAWSAFSGLNTGELFF

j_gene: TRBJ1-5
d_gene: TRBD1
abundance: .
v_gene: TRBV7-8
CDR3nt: TGTGCCAGCAGCCCGACCGGGACAGGGCATCAGCCCCAGCATTTT
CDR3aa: CASSPTGTGHQPQHF

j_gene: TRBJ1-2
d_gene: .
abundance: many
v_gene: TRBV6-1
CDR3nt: TGTGCCAGCCTTAGACCGGGACAAGACTATGGCTACACCTTC
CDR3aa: CASLRPGQDYGYTF

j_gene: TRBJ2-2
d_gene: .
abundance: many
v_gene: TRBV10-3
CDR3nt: TGTGCCATCAGTGGTAAGGGGCCTAACACCGGGGAGCTGTTTTTT
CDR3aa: CAISGKGPNTGELFF

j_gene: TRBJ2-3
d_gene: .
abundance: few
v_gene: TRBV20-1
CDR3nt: TGCAGTGCTAGAGGGGGCGGGATCCGCACAGATACGCAGTATTTT
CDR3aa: CSARGGGIRTDTQYF

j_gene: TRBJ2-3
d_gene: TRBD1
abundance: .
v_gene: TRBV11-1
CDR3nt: TGTGCCAGCAGCTCAAGACAGGGAAACAGTGATACGCAGTATTTT
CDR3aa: CASSSRQGNSDTQYF

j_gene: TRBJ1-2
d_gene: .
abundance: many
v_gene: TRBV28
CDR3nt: TGCGCCAGCAGCCAAACAGGGATCTACGGCTACACCTTC
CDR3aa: CASSQTGIYGYTF

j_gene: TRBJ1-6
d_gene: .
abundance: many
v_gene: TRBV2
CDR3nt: TGTGCCAGCAGTGAAAGGGAGACTCCTTATTCACCCCTCCACTTT
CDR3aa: CASSERETPYSPLHF

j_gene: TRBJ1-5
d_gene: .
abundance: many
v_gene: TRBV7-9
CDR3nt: TGTGCCAGCAGCGGGGACGGCAATCAGCCCCAGCATTTT
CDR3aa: CASSGDGNQPQHF

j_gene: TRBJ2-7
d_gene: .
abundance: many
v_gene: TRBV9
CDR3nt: TGTGCCAGCAGCCCAGGGGGAAGCGGGAGCTTCGAGCAGTACTTC
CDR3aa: CASSPGGSGSFEQYF

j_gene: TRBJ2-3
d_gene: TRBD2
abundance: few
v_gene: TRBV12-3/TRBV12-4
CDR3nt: TGTGCCAGCAGTTTTGGCGGGAGGGGAGATACGCAGTATTTT
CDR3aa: CASSFGGRGDTQYF

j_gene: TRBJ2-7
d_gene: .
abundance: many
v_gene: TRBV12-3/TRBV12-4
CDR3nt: TGTGCCAGCTCCGGGAGCCCATACGAGCAGTACTTC
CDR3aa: CASSGSPYEQYF

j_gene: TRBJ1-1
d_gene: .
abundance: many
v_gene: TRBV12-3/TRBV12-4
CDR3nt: TGTGCCAGCAGTTTGGCCAGGTTGAACACTGAAGCTTTCTTT
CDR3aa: CASSLARLNTEAFF

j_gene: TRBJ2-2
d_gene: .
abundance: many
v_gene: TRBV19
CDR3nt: TGTGCCAGTAGTATGGGCAGGCAGGCGGCCGGGGAGCTGTTTTTT
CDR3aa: CASSMGRQAAGELFF

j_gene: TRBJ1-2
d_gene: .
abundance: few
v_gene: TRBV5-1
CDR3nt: TGCGCCAGCAGCTTGGCAGCGGGCGGCTACACCTTC
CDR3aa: CASSLAAGGYTF

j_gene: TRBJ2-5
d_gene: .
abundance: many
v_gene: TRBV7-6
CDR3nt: TGTGCCAGCAGCTTAGCGATCAGGGCTGACGAGACCCAGTACTTC
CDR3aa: CASSLAIRADETQYF